This TCR beta chain emerged from a study of CD8 T cells in ankylosing spondylitis. The study, taken as a whole, reports: It was reported that disease-linked clones were significantly enriched in matched ankylosing spondylitis synovial fluid. For ankylosing spondylitis blood, a TCR beta motif of 8 or 9 highly homologous variants appeared characteristic.

TCRdb recomputed calls from the 5' RACE reads with MiXCR, one row per CDR3 protein. The data contain some 220,000 distinct CDR3 sequences, 8% to 11% of them seen just once; the ten biggest clones take up 2.6%. The CDR3 has 8 amino acids. The germline V gene has CDR1 KGHDR and CDR2 SFDVKD. Trimming stripped 9 bases from V and 11 bases from J, with 6 bases between. This clonotype was observed once. Its antigen remains unidentified. This chain connects TRBV24-1 to TRBJ2-5; D is ambiguous. The receptor was derived from a male donor with ankylosing spondylitis or in good health (not recorded which). Sequenced material: blood, either unsorted or a sorted T cell fraction (not recorded which). The DNA of the CDR3 is TGTGCCACCGGAGAGCAGTACTTC. This codes for CATGEQYF.